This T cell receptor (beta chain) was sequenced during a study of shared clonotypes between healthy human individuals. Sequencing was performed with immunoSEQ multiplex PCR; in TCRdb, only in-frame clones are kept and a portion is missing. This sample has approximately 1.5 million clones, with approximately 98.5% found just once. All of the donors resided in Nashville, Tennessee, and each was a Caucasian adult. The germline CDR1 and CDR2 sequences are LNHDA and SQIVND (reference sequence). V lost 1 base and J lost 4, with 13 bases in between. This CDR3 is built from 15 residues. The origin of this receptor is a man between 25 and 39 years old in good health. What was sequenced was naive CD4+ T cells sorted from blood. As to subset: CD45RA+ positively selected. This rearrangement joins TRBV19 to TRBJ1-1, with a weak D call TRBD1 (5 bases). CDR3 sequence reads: CASSIGAGRGTEAFF. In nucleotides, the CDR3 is TGTGCCAGTAGTATAGGGGCAGGGAGGGGCACTGAAGCTTTCTTT. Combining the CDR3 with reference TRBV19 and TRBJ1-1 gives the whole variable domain DGGITQSPKYLFRKEGQNVTLSCEQNLNHDAMYWYRQDPGQGLRLIYYSQIVNDFQKGDIAEGYSVSREKKESFPLTVTSAQKNPTAFYLCASSIGAGRGTEAFFGQGTRLTVV.